This TCR beta chain was recorded in a study of T-cell memory formation after mild COVID-19. About the research overall: For the most part, TCR clusters were specific to one donor. General study points: CD4/CD8 balance characterized clones contracting day 15 to 85, and CD4+ skew characterized later expanders. Second-wave clones that peaked on day 37 lacked confirmed SARS-CoV-2 specificity.

Germline V lookup: CDR1 LNHDA, CDR2 SQIVND (reference sequence). The CDR3 runs 17 residues. Trimming took 5 bases from V and 8 from J; bases not matched to a gene: 18. Note on this clonotype: Its target is unknown.

TCRdb called the 5' RACE reads again in MiXCR, with one record for every CDR3 protein. The sample consists of 300,000 to 400,000 distinct CDR3 sequences, about 21% of them appearing once. The V gene is TRBV19, the J gene TRBJ2-3; 8 nucleotides match TRBD2. This clonotype originated in an adult woman who had mild COVID-19 (a few samples of this study predate the infection). Cell type and time point are not known. Sample: PBMCs or a T cell subset sorted from them (not recorded which). CDR3 sequence: CASSSEVLAGGPGTQYF. The CDR3 DNA reads as TGTGCCAGTAGTTCGGAGGTCCTGGCGGGGGGCCCCGGTACGCAGTATTTT.